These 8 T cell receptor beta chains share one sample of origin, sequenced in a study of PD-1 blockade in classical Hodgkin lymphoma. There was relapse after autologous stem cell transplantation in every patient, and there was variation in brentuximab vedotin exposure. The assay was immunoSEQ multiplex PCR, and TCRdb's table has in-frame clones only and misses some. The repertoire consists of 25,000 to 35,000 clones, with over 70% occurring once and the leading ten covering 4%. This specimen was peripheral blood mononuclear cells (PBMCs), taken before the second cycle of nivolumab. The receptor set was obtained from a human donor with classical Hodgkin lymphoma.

Here the CDR3 DNA reads TGCGCCAGCAGCCAAGGGGAAGTTAGCTCCTACAATGAGCAGTTCTTC. It is translated as CASSQGEVSSYNEQFF. The V and J genes are TRBV4-1 and TRBJ2-1, with D unresolved. The CDR3 length is 16 residues. The germline CDR1 and CDR2 sequences are MGHRA and YSYEKL. The V and J ends lost 1 base and 0 bases respectively, with 10 bases between them.

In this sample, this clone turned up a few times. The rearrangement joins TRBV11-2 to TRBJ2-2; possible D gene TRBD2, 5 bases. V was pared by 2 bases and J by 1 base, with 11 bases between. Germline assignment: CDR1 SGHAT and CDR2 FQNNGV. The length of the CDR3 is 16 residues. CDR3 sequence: CASSLRAVGNTGELFF. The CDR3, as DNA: TGTGCCAGCAGCTTACGAGCGGTAGGGAACACCGGGGAGCTGTTTTTT.

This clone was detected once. CDR3 in DNA: TGTGCCAGCAGTTTATCGTCCTACGAGCAGTACTTC. Its translation: CASSLSSYEQYF. The chain links TRBV27 to TRBJ2-7; D uncertain. Germline V lookup: CDR1 MNHEY, CDR2 SMNVEV (reference sequence). The CDR3 length is 12 residues. The V gene lost 0 bases and the J gene lost 1 base, with 1 base spanning the gap.

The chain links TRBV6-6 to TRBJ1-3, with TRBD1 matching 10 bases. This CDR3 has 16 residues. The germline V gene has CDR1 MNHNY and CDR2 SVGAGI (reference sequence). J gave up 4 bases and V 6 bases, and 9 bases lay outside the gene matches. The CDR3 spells CASSAPGQGKGNTIYF. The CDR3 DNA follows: TGTGCCAGCAGCGCTCCGGGACAGGGGAAAGGAAACACCATATATTTT.

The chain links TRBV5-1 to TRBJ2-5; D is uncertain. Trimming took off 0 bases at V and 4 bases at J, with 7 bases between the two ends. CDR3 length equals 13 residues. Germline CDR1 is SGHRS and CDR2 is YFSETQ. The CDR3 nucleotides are TGCGCCAGCAGCTTGGTCGGCGCAGAGACCCAGTACTTC. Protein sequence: CASSLVGAETQYF.

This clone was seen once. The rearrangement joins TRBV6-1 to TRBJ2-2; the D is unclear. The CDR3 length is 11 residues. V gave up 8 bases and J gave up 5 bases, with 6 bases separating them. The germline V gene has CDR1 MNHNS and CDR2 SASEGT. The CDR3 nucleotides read TGTGCCAGCCGGTCGACCGGGGAGCTGTTTTTT. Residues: CASRSTGELFF.

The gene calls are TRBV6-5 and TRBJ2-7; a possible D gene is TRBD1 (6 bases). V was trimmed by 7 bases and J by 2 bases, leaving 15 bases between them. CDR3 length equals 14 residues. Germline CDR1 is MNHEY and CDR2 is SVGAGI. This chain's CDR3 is CASNLLGQPYEQYF. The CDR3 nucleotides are TGTGCCAGCAACCTACTCGGACAGCCCTACGAGCAGTACTTC.

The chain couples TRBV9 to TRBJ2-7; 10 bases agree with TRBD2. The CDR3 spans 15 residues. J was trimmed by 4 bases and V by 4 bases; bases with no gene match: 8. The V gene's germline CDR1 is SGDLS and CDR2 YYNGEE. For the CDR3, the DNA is TGTGCCAGCAGCCCCGCTGGACTAGCGGTGTACGAGCAGTACTTC. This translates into CASSPAGLAVYEQYF.